This TCR beta chain is from a study of blood T cell repertoires in COVID-19. Background on the study: Acute-phase and convalescent COVID-19 samples originated in the United States, Italy and Spain. Sample material is recorded as cDNA or gDNA derived from T cells, B-cell-depleted T cells, or PBMCs.

Profiled with immunoSEQ multiplex PCR; TCRdb holds only in-frame clones, not every one. The repertoire holds tens of thousands of clones, with just over 85% as singletons. The V gene end was trimmed by 7 bases and the J gene end by 2 bases; junction bases not matched to a gene: 10. The CDR3 length is 17 residues. CDR1 is SGHTA and CDR2 is FQGTGA in the germline V gene. The sequenced material came from peripheral blood. The J gene is TRBJ2-3, the V gene TRBV7-3; 12 bases line up with TRBD1. The TCR sequence derives from a man older than 75 with active COVID-19. In DNA form, the CDR3 reads TGTGCCAGCACAACGCGGGACAGGGGGCGCGTCACAGATACGCAGTATTTT. Protein: CASTTRDRGRVTDTQYF.